One and the same sample provided the 28 T cell receptor beta chains below, sequenced in a study of post-analysis software for immune sequencing data. Study observations and caveats: In patients, about 5 TRBV segments were more frequent than in controls, with TRBV5-6, TRBV5-1 and TRBV20-1 among them.

Their antigens remain unidentified. Unique molecular identifiers were present in the TCR beta cDNA libraries. TCRdb reanalysed the PCR reads using MiXCR and keeps one entry per CDR3 protein. The sample holds approximately 730,000 distinct CDR3 sequences, 30% seen once. Sequencing was done on a sample of blood. The receptors shown here come from a girl aged 10 to 17 with multiple sclerosis.

The rearrangement uses TRBV2 and TRBJ2-3, with D hard to call. Germline loops: CDR1 SNHLY, CDR2 FYNNEI. V was cut by 6 bases and J by 0 bases, with 19 bases left in between. The CDR3 totals 17 residues. This CDR3 is CASSDPVSPASTDTQYF. CDR3 sequence (DNA): TGTGCCAGCAGCGACCCGGTGTCCCCCGCTAGCACAGATACGCAGTATTTT.

This clonotype was seen repeatedly, ten times or more. The chain links TRBV2 to TRBJ2-3; D is ambiguous. The germline V and J ends were trimmed by 6 bases and 5 bases, with 3 bases remaining between them. The length of the CDR3 is 10 residues. Germline V gives CDR1 SNHLY, CDR2 FYNNEI. The CDR3 nucleotides are TGTGCCAGCAGGGGAGATACGCAGTATTTT. This gives the protein CASRGDTQYF.

The CDR3 loop is CSARDRLRPVNEQFF. The CDR3, as DNA: TGCAGTGCTAGAGATCGATTGCGACCTGTCAATGAGCAGTTCTTC. V gene TRBV20-1 combines with J gene TRBJ2-1, with D unresolved. Germline values: CDR1 DFQATT, CDR2 SNEGSKA (reference sequence). V gave up 0 bases and J gave up 6 bases, with 15 bases separating them. The CDR3 contains 15 residues.

The rearrangement uses TRBV20-1 and TRBJ1-1; TRBD1 matches at 7 bases. Looked up from germline, CDR1 is DFQATT and CDR2 is SNEGSKA (reference sequence). V trimming: 3 bases; J trimming: 7 bases; junction bases outside the gene matches: 5. The CDR3 is 12 residues long. The DNA for the CDR3 is TGCAGTGCTAGTAGGACAGGCCTTGAAGCTTTCTTT. Translated: CSASRTGLEAFF.

A few counts support this clonotype. V usage is TRBV2 and J usage is TRBJ1-6; D is possibly TRBD1 (5 bases). V was cut by 7 bases and J by 10 bases, with 17 bases left in between. This CDR3 has 14 amino acids. Germline-derived CDR1 and CDR2 are SNHLY and FYNNEI. This CDR3 reads CASTFHPQGSPLHF. The DNA of the CDR3 is TGTGCCAGCACTTTCCACCCCCAGGGATCACCCCTCCACTTT.

A few counts support this clonotype. CDR3 nucleotides: TGTGCCAGCAGATCATCGTCCTCTGGGGCCAACGTCCTGACTTTC. It specifies CASRSSSSGANVLTF. The chain combines TRBV6-5 with TRBJ2-6; the D is unclear. The CDR3 runs 15 residues. Trimming cost V 6 bases and J 0 bases, with 9 bases left between them. Germline assignment: CDR1 MNHEY and CDR2 SVGAGI.

The chain carries TRBV10-3 and TRBJ1-2; 8 nucleotides align to TRBD1. Germline-derived CDR1 and CDR2 are ENHRY and SYGVKD. J gave up 4 bases and V 1 base, and 5 bases lay outside the gene matches. The CDR3 totals 15 residues. CDR3 sequence reads: CAISELAGGSYGYTF. The CDR3 coding sequence is TGTGCCATCAGTGAGTTGGCAGGGGGCAGCTATGGCTACACCTTC.

The chain couples TRBV4-2 to TRBJ2-1; 12 bases agree with TRBD2. Germline V gives CDR1 LGHNA, CDR2 YNFKEQ. The junction had 11 bases not matched to a gene; V was cut back by 0 bases and J by 8 bases. The CDR3 totals 18 residues. Here the CDR3 reads CASSQDMVTSGSLYEQFF. As DNA, the CDR3 is TGTGCCAGCAGCCAAGATATGGTGACTAGCGGGAGTCTGTATGAGCAGTTCTTC.

J is TRBJ2-7 and V is TRBV20-1; TRBD1 is a possible D gene (6 bases). Germline-derived CDR1 and CDR2 are DFQATT and SNEGSKA (reference sequence). V was clipped by 3 bases and J by 3 bases, with 15 bases between them. The CDR3 is 14 amino acids. CDR3 region: CSARSGQGGYEQYF. For the CDR3, the DNA is TGCAGTGCTAGGTCGGGACAAGGGGGCTACGAGCAGTACTTC.

A few counts support this clonotype. The rearrangement links TRBV20-1 to TRBJ2-3; TRBD2 agrees at 11 bases. The CDR3 totals 18 residues. V shed 4 bases, J shed 3 bases, and the junction held 15 bases outside the gene matches. The germline V gene encodes CDR1 DFQATT and CDR2 SNEGSKA (reference sequence). This CDR3 reads CSAMTSGVTPLGTDTQYF. The CDR3 DNA reads TGCAGTGCTATGACTAGCGGGGTGACCCCCCTGGGGACAGATACGCAGTATTTT.

This sequence joins TRBV6-5 and TRBJ2-7; 7 bases fit TRBD1. CDR3 length equals 15 residues. The germline CDR1 and CDR2 sequences are MNHEY and SVGAGI. Losses at the gene ends were 6 bases for V and 9 bases for J; bases not matched to a gene: 17. The CDR3 bases are TGTGCCAGCAGGGCGGGCGCGACAGGGCCCCTTGGGCAGTACTTC. It yields the protein CASRAGATGPLGQYF.

This clonotype was recorded a few times. The chain carries TRBV3-1 and TRBJ1-6; weak D call: TRBD1 (5 bases). V lost 2 bases, J lost 7 bases, and 12 bases lay in between. The CDR3 sequence is 15 residues long. Germline lookup yields CDR1 LGHDT and CDR2 YNNKEL (reference sequence). The CDR3 sequence is CASSQLDSANSPLHF. CDR3 sequence (DNA): TGTGCCAGCAGCCAACTTGACAGCGCGAATTCACCCCTCCACTTT.

The rearrangement uses TRBV29-1 and TRBJ2-5; no reliable D call. Germline CDR1 SQVTM, CDR2 ANQGSEA. The CDR3 is 11 residues long. Trimming removed 5 bases at V and 1 base at J, with 5 bases between. The DNA of the CDR3 is TGCAGCGTTTGGTTCCAAGAGACCCAGTACTTC. Its protein product is CSVWFQETQYF.

This clonotype has more than one count but fewer than ten. The chain has TRBV20-1 and TRBJ2-1, with D possibly TRBD2 on 5 matching bases. V was shortened by 7 bases and J by 14 bases, with 15 bases between the two germline ends. Germline V gene sequence: CDR1 DFQATT, CDR2 SNEGSKA (reference sequence). CDR3 length: 10 amino acids. CDR3 bases: TGCAGTGTCAGACGAGCGGTGGAGTTCTTC. As protein: CSVRRAVEFF.

This clonotype has a handful of counts. This sequence joins TRBV20-1 and TRBJ2-1; D perhaps matches TRBD2 (6 bases). The germline CDR1 and CDR2 sequences are DFQATT and SNEGSKA (reference sequence). This CDR3 spans 11 amino acids. V lost 3 bases and J 13 bases, leaving 13 bases between the germline ends. CDR3 sequence (DNA): TGCAGTGCTAGCCCGGGAGAGACCCAGTTCTTC. Protein sequence: CSASPGETQFF.

This clonotype was seen many times. The V call is TRBV15, the J call TRBJ2-1; D remains unclear. V lost 3 bases and J 7 bases, leaving 7 bases between the germline ends. The CDR3 has 12 residues. Per germline, CDR1 LNHNV and CDR2 YYDKDF (reference sequence). This CDR3 is CATSSDWNEQFF. CDR3 in DNA: TGTGCCACCAGCAGTGATTGGAATGAGCAGTTCTTC.

This clonotype was counted a few times. The chain has TRBV15 and TRBJ1-2, with a possible D match to TRBD1 (5 bases). The V end lost 5 bases, the J end lost 8 bases, and 21 bases lay between the germline ends. Germline V gene sequence: CDR1 LNHNV, CDR2 YYDKDF (reference sequence). This CDR3 spans 15 amino acids. The CDR3 here is CATSWSRGRGEGYTF. In DNA form, the CDR3 reads TGTGCCACCAGCTGGAGCCGGGGCCGAGGGGAAGGCTACACCTTC.

In its sample, this clonotype was seen many times. The V call is TRBV4-3, the J call TRBJ2-1; maybe TRBD2 (5 bases). Germline lookup yields CDR1 LGHNA and CDR2 YSLEER. Deletions cut 4 bases from V and 9 bases from J, with 13 bases between. This CDR3 has 13 residues. Written as DNA, the CDR3 is TGCGCCAGCAGCCCATCCGGGGTCTCTGAGCAGTTCTTC. It codes for CASSPSGVSEQFF.

V gene TRBV3-1 combines with J gene TRBJ1-6, with 7 bases fitting TRBD1. Germline V gene sequence: CDR1 LGHDT, CDR2 YNNKEL (reference sequence). This CDR3 is 15 amino acids long. The trim removed 3 bases at V and 1 base at J, leaving 0 bases unmatched. This CDR3 reads CASSQTGSYNSPLHF. CDR3 DNA sequence: TGTGCCAGCAGCCAGACAGGGTCCTATAATTCACCCCTCCACTTT.

The V call is TRBV28, the J call TRBJ2-5, with 7 bases that match TRBD2. V lost 8 bases and J lost 7; bases outside the gene matches: 10. This CDR3 has 13 amino acids. Germline V gene sequence: CDR1 MDHEN, CDR2 SYDVKM. Written as DNA, the CDR3 is TGTGCCAGCCTGACCACTAGCGAGAGGACCCAGTACTTC. Its protein product is CASLTTSERTQYF.

The chain links TRBV7-9 to TRBJ2-7; D is perhaps TRBD1 or TRBD2 (6 bases each). CDR1 is SEHNR, CDR2 FQNEAQ, per germline (reference sequence). The CDR3 is 15 residues long. With 5 bases removed from V and 3 bases from J, the gap between germline ends came to 17 bases. The CDR3 DNA is TGTGCCAGCAGCCCTAGGGGGGTTAGCGGCTACGAGCAGTACGTC. Encoded protein: CASSPRGVSGYEQYV.

Details on this clonotype: A much larger clone differs by one base, so this may be a read error. This chain uses TRBV29-1 with TRBJ2-1; D gene ambiguous. The CDR3 consists of 14 residues. The V gene's germline CDR1 is SQVTM and CDR2 ANQGSEA. V gave up 7 bases and J gave up 0 bases, with 13 bases separating them. In DNA, the CDR3 is TGCAGCGCCGAGGATAGCACCTCCTACAATGAGCAGTTCTTC. It yields the protein CSAEDSTSYNEQFF.

The V gene is TRBV5-6, the J gene TRBJ1-5; TRBD1 agrees at 8 bases. Germline V gene sequence: CDR1 SGHDT, CDR2 YYEEEE. The ends lost 4 bases at V and 11 bases at J; junction bases unmatched: 8. The CDR3 extends over 13 amino acids. CDR3 in amino acids: CASSQDRAAAQHF. CDR3 coding DNA: TGTGCCAGCAGCCAGGACAGGGCGGCGGCCCAGCATTTT. Drawing the rest from reference TRBV5-6 and TRBJ1-5, the complete variable domain is DAGVTQSPTHLIKTRGQQVTLRCSPKSGHDTVSWYQQALGQGPQFIFQYYEEEERQRGNFPDRFSGHQFPNYSSELNVNALLLGDSALYLCASSQDRAAAQHFGDGTRLSIL.

The table lists this clonotype with many counts. The J gene is TRBJ2-7, the V gene TRBV6-1; D call uncertain. In germline, CDR1 is MNHNS, CDR2 SASEGT. With 7 bases removed from V and 0 bases from J, the gap between germline ends came to 16 bases. This CDR3 spans 15 amino acids. CDR3: CASTLQISNSYEQYF. CDR3 sequence (DNA): TGTGCCAGCACTCTACAGATATCAAACTCCTACGAGCAGTACTTC.

The chain carries TRBV7-2 and TRBJ2-2; the match to TRBD1 covers 9 bases. The junction had 1 base not matched to a gene; V was cut back by 4 bases and J by 4 bases. The length of the CDR3 is 14 residues. Germline CDR1 and CDR2: SGHTA and FQGNSA. Here the CDR3 reads CASSYRGRTGELFF. The CDR3 DNA reads TGTGCCAGCAGCTACAGGGGGCGCACCGGGGAGCTGTTTTTT.

This clonotype came up a few times. An end of the junction differs from the germline gene, which may be a read error. The chain combines TRBV7-2 with TRBJ1-6; D is unresolved. This CDR3 comprises 16 residues. Germline values: CDR1 SGHTA, CDR2 FQGNSA. CDR3 sequence (DNA): TGTGCCAGCAGGTTAGGTATTGGCGCCGGTCATTCACCCCTCCACTTT. Translating gives CASRLGIGAGHSPLHF. Combining the CDR3 with reference TRBV7-2 and TRBJ1-6 gives the whole variable domain GAGVSQSPSNKVTEKGKDVELRCDPISGHTALYWYRQSLGQGLEFLIYFQGNSAPDKSGLPSDRFSAERTGGSVSTLTIQRTQQEDSAVYLCASRLGIGAGHSPLHFGNGTRLTVT.

This clonotype was counted between two and nine times. This sequence joins TRBV12-3 or TRBV12-4 and TRBJ1-5, with no clear D. The CDR3 length is 14 residues. The V end was cut by 5 bases, the J end by 3 bases, with 11 bases between. The CDR3 coding sequence is TGTGCCAGCAGTCTATCGGCCTCCAATCAGCCCCAGCATTTT. Its translation: CASSLSASNQPQHF.

The rearrangement joins TRBV19 to TRBJ2-1; tentatively, D is TRBD2 (7 bases). CDR1 LNHDA and CDR2 SQIVND come from the germline V gene (reference sequence). There are 13 residues in the CDR3. Trimming removed 6 bases at V and 9 bases at J, with 15 bases between. The CDR3 is CASRLGGGAEQFF. In DNA, the CDR3 is TGTGCCAGTAGATTAGGAGGGGGGGCTGAGCAGTTCTTC.